These T cell receptor beta chains were read from a single sample in a study of blood T cell repertoires in COVID-19. TCRdb keeps only in-frame clones here, not all; method: immunoSEQ multiplex PCR. The sample has about 210,000 clones, around 82% seen once. Sequenced: peripheral blood. The receptors were gathered from a woman aged 40 to 49 with acute or convalescent COVID-19. CDR3s include the opening cysteine and the closing phenylalanine or tryptophan. D genes are given only for firm matches. Clone size, where shown, is once, few, many, or a class for clones that have expanded.

CDR3nt: TGTGCCAGCAGCCAAGAGAGTCCCGGGACAGGGAACTCCTACGAGCAGTACTTC
CDR3aa: CASSQESPGTGNSYEQYF
j_gene: TRBJ2-7
abundance: -
v_gene: TRBV4-2
d_gene: TRBD1

CDR3nt: TGTGCCAGCAGCCAAGGCACAGGCCGACCCTACACCTTC
CDR3aa: CASSQGTGRPYTF
j_gene: TRBJ1-2
abundance: -
v_gene: TRBV3-1/TRBV3-2
d_gene: -

CDR3nt: TGTGCCAGCATTTCGTCTCAGGGTTTCTTACAGGAGTTCTTC
CDR3aa: CASISSQGFLQEFF
j_gene: TRBJ2-1
abundance: -
v_gene: TRBV6-5
d_gene: -

CDR3nt: TGCGCCAGCAGCCAAACAGGGAGTGGTGGCTACACCTTC
CDR3aa: CASSQTGSGGYTF
j_gene: TRBJ1-2
abundance: -
v_gene: TRBV4-1
d_gene: -

CDR3nt: TGTGCCAGCAGCTCCGGGAGGGACAGCTACACTGAAGCTTTCTTT
CDR3aa: CASSSGRDSYTEAFF
j_gene: TRBJ1-1
abundance: few
v_gene: TRBV7-8
d_gene: TRBD1

CDR3nt: TGTGCCAGCAGTGATGGGCAGGGGGTCCCCTATGGCAATCAGCCCCAGCATTTT
CDR3aa: CASSDGQGVPYGNQPQHF
j_gene: TRBJ1-5
abundance: -
v_gene: TRBV25-1
d_gene: TRBD1

CDR3nt: TGTGCCAGCAGCCGACAGGGGCCGGGGACCCAGTACTTC
CDR3aa: CASSRQGPGTQYF
j_gene: TRBJ2-5
abundance: -
v_gene: TRBV3-1/TRBV3-2
d_gene: TRBD1

CDR3nt: TGTGCCAGCAGTGGGGGGGGGAGCTTTGGCTACACCTTC
CDR3aa: CASSGGGSFGYTF
j_gene: TRBJ1-2
abundance: -
v_gene: TRBV2
d_gene: -

CDR3nt: TGTGCCAGCAGCTGGACCGGGACAGGGAGACTTGATGAGCAGTTCTTC
CDR3aa: CASSWTGTGRLDEQFF
j_gene: TRBJ2-1
abundance: few
v_gene: TRBV7-9
d_gene: TRBD1

CDR3nt: TGTGCCTCTCAGGCGGCAGGGTTGAACACCGGGGAGCTGTTTTTT
CDR3aa: CASQAAGLNTGELFF
j_gene: TRBJ2-2
abundance: -
v_gene: TRBV6-5
d_gene: -

CDR3nt: TGTGCCAGCAGCCTTAGGGGCTACGAGCAGTACTTC
CDR3aa: CASSLRGYEQYF
j_gene: TRBJ2-7
abundance: -
v_gene: TRBV14
d_gene: -

CDR3nt: TGTGCCAGCACCCACGTCGGACAGTCTAACTATGGCTACACCTTC
CDR3aa: CASTHVGQSNYGYTF
j_gene: TRBJ1-2
abundance: -
v_gene: TRBV2
d_gene: -

CDR3nt: TGTGCCAGCAGCGCAAGAGACAGATACACAGATACGCAGTATTTT
CDR3aa: CASSARDRYTDTQYF
j_gene: TRBJ2-3
abundance: -
v_gene: TRBV5-6
d_gene: -

CDR3nt: TGTGCCAGTAGTGCGGGACAGTCGATCTACGAGCAGTACTTC
CDR3aa: CASSAGQSIYEQYF
j_gene: TRBJ2-7
abundance: -
v_gene: TRBV19
d_gene: -

CDR3nt: TGTGCCAGCAGCTTAGGAGACTACGAGCAGTACTTC
CDR3aa: CASSLGDYEQYF
j_gene: TRBJ2-7
abundance: -
v_gene: TRBV7-8
d_gene: -

CDR3nt: TGCGCCAGCAGTGAGTCGCTGGGAGATAGCACTGAAGCTTTCTTT
CDR3aa: CASSESLGDSTEAFF
j_gene: TRBJ1-1
abundance: -
v_gene: TRBV10-1
d_gene: -

CDR3nt: TGTGCCAGCAGCGTAGACCCCGGGGGAACTCAGCCCCAGCATTTT
CDR3aa: CASSVDPGGTQPQHF
j_gene: TRBJ1-5
abundance: -
v_gene: TRBV9
d_gene: -

CDR3nt: TGTGCTAGTGGTTTGGAAGGGGGCATGAATTCACCCCTCCACTTT
CDR3aa: CASGLEGGMNSPLHF
j_gene: TRBJ1-6
abundance: -
v_gene: TRBV12-5
d_gene: TRBD1

CDR3nt: TGTGCCACCAGTGACTCTGGACAGAACAATGAGCAGTTCTTC
CDR3aa: CATSDSGQNNEQFF
j_gene: TRBJ2-1
abundance: -
v_gene: TRBV24-1
d_gene: -

CDR3nt: TGTGCCTGGGGTGGACTCCGGGCCTACGAGCAGTACTTC
CDR3aa: CAWGGLRAYEQYF
j_gene: TRBJ2-7
abundance: -
v_gene: TRBV30
d_gene: -

CDR3nt: TGTGCCTGGTCACAGGGGAATACAGATACGCAGTATTTT
CDR3aa: CAWSQGNTDTQYF
j_gene: TRBJ2-3
abundance: -
v_gene: TRBV30
d_gene: TRBD1

CDR3nt: TGTGCCAGCAGTTTACTTGGGACAGACAATGAGCAGTTCTTC
CDR3aa: CASSLLGTDNEQFF
j_gene: TRBJ2-1
abundance: -
v_gene: TRBV27
d_gene: TRBD1

CDR3nt: TGCGCCAGCAGCTTGACAGGGGTCGGCACCGGGGAGCTGTTTTTT
CDR3aa: CASSLTGVGTGELFF
j_gene: TRBJ2-2
abundance: -
v_gene: TRBV5-1
d_gene: TRBD1

CDR3nt: TGTGCCAGCAGCCAAAGGTTTGGCAGGGGGAGTTATAATTCACCCCTCCACTTT
CDR3aa: CASSQRFGRGSYNSPLHF
j_gene: TRBJ1-6
abundance: -
v_gene: TRBV14
d_gene: TRBD1

CDR3nt: TGTGCCAGTAGTAAAGGACTAGGGGGGATCAAGAGCACAGATACGCAGTATTTT
CDR3aa: CASSKGLGGIKSTDTQYF
j_gene: TRBJ2-3
abundance: -
v_gene: TRBV19
d_gene: -

CDR3nt: TGTGCCACCAGTGATTTAACGGGGGGAATCTACAATGAGCAGTTCTTC
CDR3aa: CATSDLTGGIYNEQFF
j_gene: TRBJ2-1
abundance: -
v_gene: TRBV24-1
d_gene: TRBD2

CDR3nt: TGTGCCAGCAGCTTATCAGGGGGGACAGCTTCATACGAGCAGTACTTC
CDR3aa: CASSLSGGTASYEQYF
j_gene: TRBJ2-7
abundance: -
v_gene: TRBV7-8
d_gene: -

CDR3nt: TGTGCCAGCAGTTTGTTCCCGGGACTAGCGGGAGCCGCGAGCTCCTACGAGCAGTACTTC
CDR3aa: CASSLFPGLAGAASSYEQYF
j_gene: TRBJ2-7
abundance: once
v_gene: TRBV27
d_gene: TRBD2

CDR3nt: TGTGCCAGCACGGGCAGTTCGGGGTTCACGCATTTT
CDR3aa: CASTGSSGFTHF
j_gene: TRBJ1-5
abundance: many
v_gene: TRBV2
d_gene: -

CDR3nt: TGTGCCAGCAGCGGGTATCTGAACGGGGGGGCTTTGTCCTACAATGAGCAGTTCTTC
CDR3aa: CASSGYLNGGALSYNEQFF
j_gene: TRBJ2-1
abundance: -
v_gene: TRBV9
d_gene: TRBD2

CDR3nt: TGTGCCATCAGTGAATCCTTCTCAGGGAAGAAGAACACTGAAGCTTTCTTT
CDR3aa: CAISESFSGKKNTEAFF
j_gene: TRBJ1-1
abundance: -
v_gene: TRBV10-3
d_gene: -

CDR3nt: TGTGCCAGCAGCCAAGGGCGGGCCGAGGGTGATACGCAGTATTTT
CDR3aa: CASSQGRAEGDTQYF
j_gene: TRBJ2-3
abundance: once
v_gene: TRBV4-2
d_gene: -

CDR3nt: TGTGCCAGCTCACGACTAGCGGGGGGGCTGGAGACCCAGTACTTC
CDR3aa: CASSRLAGGLETQYF
j_gene: TRBJ2-5
abundance: -
v_gene: TRBV18
d_gene: TRBD2

CDR3nt: TGCAGCGCCGAGCGGTTGACAGGTAATTCCTACGAGCAGTACTTC
CDR3aa: CSAERLTGNSYEQYF
j_gene: TRBJ2-7
abundance: -
v_gene: TRBV29-1
d_gene: -

CDR3nt: TGTGCCAGCAGCCAAGAGGGACTAGCGGGGGTGGATACGCAGTATTTT
CDR3aa: CASSQEGLAGVDTQYF
j_gene: TRBJ2-3
abundance: -
v_gene: TRBV3-1/TRBV3-2
d_gene: TRBD2

CDR3nt: TGTGCCAGCAGTTGGGGGAGGGATCAGCCCCAGCATTTT
CDR3aa: CASSWGRDQPQHF
j_gene: TRBJ1-5
abundance: -
v_gene: TRBV6-2/TRBV6-3
d_gene: -